Sequencing of this T cell receptor (beta chain) was carried out in a study of blood T cell repertoires in COVID-19. Turning to the study itself: The United States, Italy and Spain were the sources of the acute and convalescent COVID-19 samples. From T cells, B-cell-depleted T cells, or PBMCs came the material, which was cDNA or gDNA.

The CDR3 covers 13 residues. Germline V gives CDR1 GTSNPN, CDR2 SVGIG (reference sequence). The germline V and J ends were trimmed by 5 bases and 0 bases, with 10 bases remaining between them. Authors' data handling: Amplifying reference gene primers gave estimates of nucleated cell counts. Clones were read by immunoSEQ multiplex PCR, and TCRdb kept only the in-frame ones, dropping some. The V and J calls and clone size were taken over from that table, and D and trimming were inferred from the DNA. The data show about 200,000 clones, approximately 82% seen once. The source material was peripheral blood. The chain links TRBV30 to TRBJ1-1; D not resolved. This clonotype was sampled from a human donor in a cohort sampled during active COVID-19. CDR3 residues: CAWSLTMNTEAFF. The DNA for the CDR3 is TGTGCCTGGTCTCTCACTATGAACACTGAAGCTTTCTTT.